The 11 T cell receptor beta chains reported below all come from one sample, sequenced in a study of PD-1 blockade in classical Hodgkin lymphoma (dated by TCRdb to the early 2020s). Library construction relied on the immunoSEQ multiplex PCR assay. TCRdb mirrors the immuneACCESS table, restricted to in-frame sequences. Some clones are absent from its copies; in checked studies, under half trace to an unresolved V gene, and the reason for the others is unknown. The sample yields around 46,000 clones; around 89% were counted once. The top ten constitute approximately 13% of the sample. Explained via the paper, the time point label denotes: cycle 4 day 1 (C4D1), after around six weeks of nivolumab. Relapse after autologous stem cell transplantation had occurred in all trial patients, and cohorts A, B and C were distinguished by prior brentuximab vedotin exposure. Source: peripheral blood mononuclear cells (PBMCs), taken before the fourth cycle of nivolumab. Receptors originate from a human donor with classical Hodgkin lymphoma.

The rearrangement joins TRBV6-6 to TRBJ2-7; tentative D call: TRBD2 (5 bases). From germline, CDR1 is MNHNY and CDR2 SVGAGI (reference sequence). The CDR3 contains 16 residues. Trimming took off 5 bases at V and 9 bases at J, with 26 bases between the two ends. The CDR3, as DNA: TGTGCCAGCAGTCCTTCCCCCGCCGGGAAGGCCGTACGGCAGTACTTC. Protein: CASSPSPAGKAVRQYF.

The V call is TRBV9, the J call TRBJ2-7; D gene uncertain. The CDR3 has 13 amino acids. V dropped 0 bases and J dropped 6 bases, with 10 bases sitting between them. Germline CDR1 SGDLS, CDR2 YYNGEE. CDR3 nucleotide sequence: TGTGCCAGCAGCGTAGGGACCTTCTCCGAGCAGTACTTC. Translating gives CASSVGTFSEQYF.

The V gene is TRBV7-9, the J gene TRBJ2-7; no clear D. The CDR3 is 14 residues long. The ends were cut back, 1 base at V and 10 bases at J, with 17 bases in the middle. Germline V gives CDR1 SEHNR, CDR2 FQNEAQ (reference sequence). CDR3 coding DNA: TGTGCCAGCAGCTTAGTGGCGCGAGGTTCGAACCAGTACTTC. This translates into CASSLVARGSNQYF.

The gene calls are TRBV9 and TRBJ2-1; D is ambiguous. Between the trimmed V and J ends, which lost 4 bases and 7 bases, there was a span of 9 bases. The CDR3 extends over 12 amino acids. CDR1 and CDR2 from the germline V gene are SGDLS and YYNGEE. The CDR3 DNA sequence: TGTGCCAGCAGCCCCAACCAAAATGAGCAGTTCTTC. It translates to CASSPNQNEQFF.

This clone has only one observation. The CDR3 DNA reads as TGTGCCAGCAGTCGAACGGGACAGGGGACCTACGAGCAGTACTTC. Translation: CASSRTGQGTYEQYF. The chain carries TRBV7-6 and TRBJ2-7; 10 bases are shared with TRBD1. The CDR3 is made up of 15 amino acids. V dropped 6 bases and J dropped 2; count of bases not matched to a gene: 7. In germline, CDR1 is SGHVS, CDR2 FNYEAQ.

The V call is TRBV18, the J call TRBJ2-7; 13 nucleotides match TRBD2. The junction had 6 bases not matched to a gene; V was cut back by 0 bases and J by 4 bases. The CDR3 extends over 17 amino acids. CDR1 and CDR2 from the germline V gene are KGHSH and LQKENI. CDR3 bases: TGTGCCAGCTCACCACCAACTGGACTAGCGGGGGAGTACGAGCAGTACTTC. As protein: CASSPPTGLAGEYEQYF.

CDR3 loop: CASSQGFFSGSRNTQYF. CDR3 in DNA: TGTGCCAGCAGCCAAGGGTTCTTTAGCGGGAGTAGGAATACGCAGTATTTT. This rearrangement joins TRBV14 to TRBJ2-3, with TRBD2 matching 9 bases. The CDR3 length is 17 residues. V lost 1 base and J lost 7; bases outside the gene matches: 12. Germline V gives CDR1 SGHDN, CDR2 FVKESK.

CDR3 in DNA: TGTGCCAGCAGCGCGCCGGGACAGGGGATCGCTTCTGAGCAGTTCTTC. Its translation is CASSAPGQGIASEQFF. The chain employs TRBV7-3 and TRBJ2-1; 10 positions agree with TRBD1. This CDR3 contains 16 residues. With V trimmed by 5 bases and J by 9 bases, 13 bases remained unmatched. The germline V gene has CDR1 SGHTA and CDR2 FQGTGA.

The rearrangement links TRBV6-1 to TRBJ1-1; the match to TRBD1 covers 7 bases. Germline V gives CDR1 MNHNS, CDR2 SASEGT. Losses at the gene ends were 5 bases for V and 1 base for J; bases not matched to a gene: 7. This CDR3 contains 15 residues. CDR3 bases: TGTGCCAGCAGTATAAACCGACAGGGGAACACTGAAGCTTTCTTT. Protein product: CASSINRQGNTEAFF.

This chain links TRBV6-5 with TRBJ2-3, with TRBD1 matching over 7 bases. CDR1 is MNHEY, CDR2 SVGAGI, per germline. V lost 1 base, J lost 2 bases, and 6 bases stayed unmatched. This CDR3 comprises 16 residues. The CDR3 sequence: CASSYWTGRNTDTQYF. The CDR3 DNA follows: TGTGCCAGCAGTTACTGGACAGGACGAAACACAGATACGCAGTATTTT.

The chain has TRBV19 and TRBJ2-3; D not resolved. Trimming removed 4 bases from V and 3 bases from J, with 17 bases in between. Germline V gene sequence: CDR1 LNHDA, CDR2 SQIVND (reference sequence). The CDR3 runs 16 residues. CDR3 residues: CASSRRSPVLTDTQYF. As DNA, the CDR3 is TGTGCCAGTAGTAGAAGATCACCGGTTTTAACAGATACGCAGTATTTT. Looking up the rest from reference TRBV19 and TRBJ2-3 gives the full variable domain: DGGITQSPKYLFRKEGQNVTLSCEQNLNHDAMYWYRQDPGQGLRLIYYSQIVNDFQKGDIAEGYSVSREKKESFPLTVTSAQKNPTAFYLCASSRRSPVLTDTQYFGPGTRLTVL.